The T cell receptor (beta chain) described here comes from a study of blood T cell repertoires in COVID-19. Study background: Nucleic acid was either cDNA or gDNA, and it came from T cells, B-cell-depleted T cells, or PBMCs.

Measured with immunoSEQ multiplex PCR; TCRdb has only the in-frame clones, and not every one. The sample lists 150,000 to 200,000 clones, 79% seen once, with 17% in the top ten. Trimming took 5 bases from V and 0 from J; bases not matched to a gene: 13. The CDR3 totals 19 residues. Germline CDR1 is MNHEY and CDR2 is SMNVEV (reference sequence). A single count supports this clone. Sequenced: peripheral blood. The TCR was taken from a man aged 55 to 69 with active or convalescent COVID-19. The V call is TRBV27, the J call TRBJ2-6; 7 bases fit TRBD1. CDR3 sequence: CASSPRLGTVLSGANVLTF. CDR3 nucleotides: TGTGCCAGCAGTCCGAGGCTCGGGACAGTTCTCTCTGGGGCCAACGTCCTGACTTTC.